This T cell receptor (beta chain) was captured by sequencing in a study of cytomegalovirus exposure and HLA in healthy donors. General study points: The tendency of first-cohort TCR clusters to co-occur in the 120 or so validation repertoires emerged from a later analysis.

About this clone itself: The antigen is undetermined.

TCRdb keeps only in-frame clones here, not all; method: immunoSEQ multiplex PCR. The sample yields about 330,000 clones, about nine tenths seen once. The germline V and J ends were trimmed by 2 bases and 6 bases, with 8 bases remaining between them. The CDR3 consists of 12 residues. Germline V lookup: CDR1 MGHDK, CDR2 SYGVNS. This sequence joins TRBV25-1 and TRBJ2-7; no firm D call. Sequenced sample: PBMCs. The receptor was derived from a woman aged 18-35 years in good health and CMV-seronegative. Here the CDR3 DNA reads TGTGCCAGCAGTGAACCCACGAGCGAGCAGTACTTC. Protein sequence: CASSEPTSEQYF.